The present T cell receptor (beta chain) was sequenced within a study of shared clonotypes between healthy human individuals. This clone was seen only once. Its antigen is not identified. It was into CD45RA+ naive and CD45RA-negative memory subsets that the CD4+ cells were split. Running of the assay took place at deep level. Several immunoSEQ 96-well plates shared each subset's DNA, each plate a replicate. The table came from immunoSEQ multiplex PCR; TCRdb's copy has only in-frame clones and leaves some out. The sample includes about 2.3 million clones, about 92% of them seen just once. Germline V CDR1 and CDR2: KGHSH, LQKENI. V lost 3 bases to trimming and J lost 3 bases; unmatched junction nucleotides: 9. The CDR3 loop spans 17 amino acids. Findings and caveats of the study: Only blood was sampled; tissue repertoires likely differ.

The sample consisted of naive CD4+ T cells from PBMCs. Subset of the sample: CD45RA+ positively selected. V is TRBV18 and J is TRBJ2-7; TRBD2 matches 12 bases. The TCR was taken from a young man in good health. Some clones in this sample may be carry-over from other donors' samples. The CDR3 DNA sequence: TGTGCCAGCTCACCCCGTGCGACTAGCGGGAGTGGCTACGAGCAGTACTTC. Translated, it gives CASSPRATSGSGYEQYF.